Listed here are 28 T cell receptor beta chains from one sample, sequenced in a study of relationships among human T cell subsets (TCRdb year 2010). Libraries were prepared through multiplex PCR. These reads were obtained on a 454 GS FLX. Semiquantitative ARM-PCR was used to amplify the TCR alpha and beta CDR3 regions from mRNA. In ARM-PCR, tagged nested gene-specific primers were applied first, and communal superprimers then carried out the exponential amplification. Starting from the raw public reads, TCRdb applied fastp trimming at Q25, assembled clones with MiXCR and retained in-frame beta chains. Entries are consolidated by CDR3 protein sequence, retaining the most common genes and DNA. The sample has 10,000 to 15,000 distinct CDR3 sequences on record, 67% of them singletons. Together, the top ten hold around 27% of the sample. Th1 cells were collected as the CD4+CD25-CD294- flow-through after CD25, CD56 and CD294 bead selections.

Sequencing was done on a sample of CD4+ Th1 cells sorted from blood. Interpreted using the paper, the cell subset or site label stands for: CD4+CD25-CD294- T helper 1 cells. The receptor set was obtained from a man between 35 and 55 years old in good health.

The V and J genes are TRBV10-3 and TRBJ2-5; the D is unclear. The germline V gene encodes CDR1 ENHRY and CDR2 SYGVKD. CDR3 size: 13 residues. V was trimmed by 5 bases and J by 3 bases, leaving 10 bases between them. In DNA, the CDR3 is TGTGCCATCAGTCCCACCTGGGAAGAGACCCAGTACTTC. Encoded protein: CAISPTWEETQYF.

The genes are TRBV5-1 and TRBJ2-3, with D perhaps assigned TRBD1 or TRBD2 (5 bases each). The CDR3 has 16 residues. CDR1 and CDR2 from the germline V gene are SGHRS and YFSETQ. Trimming pared 0 bases from V and 2 bases from J, leaving 13 bases between. CDR3 sequence (DNA): TGCGCCAGCAGCTTGGGGGCCTCCGGGACCACAGATACGCAGTATTTT. It is translated as CASSLGASGTTDTQYF.

This rearrangement joins TRBV25-1 to TRBJ2-1; D remains ambiguous. Trimming pared 1 base from V and 7 bases from J, leaving 11 bases between. Per the germline V gene, CDR1 is MGHDK and CDR2 is SYGVNS. The CDR3 is 14 amino acids. This CDR3 reads CASSESGRVNEQFF. The CDR3 nucleotides read TGTGCCAGCAGTGAATCGGGTAGGGTTAATGAGCAGTTCTTC.

The CDR3 is CASSSRGGLRASYEQYF. Written as DNA, the CDR3 is TGTGCCAGCAGCTCGCGGGGCGGACTCCGGGCCTCCTACGAGCAGTACTTC. The chain has TRBV11-2 and TRBJ2-7; D perhaps matches TRBD2 (6 bases). CDR1 is SGHAT, CDR2 FQNNGV, per germline. The V gene lost 4 bases and the J gene lost 0 bases, with 19 bases spanning the gap. There are 17 residues in the CDR3. The full variable domain, rest sourced from reference TRBV11-2 and TRBJ2-7, is EAGVAQSPRYKIIEKRQSVAFWCNPISGHATLYWYQQILGQGPKLLIQFQNNGVVDDSQLPKDRFSAERLKGVDSTLKIQPAKLEDSAVYLCASSSRGGLRASYEQYFGPGTRLTVT.

V is TRBV20-1 and J is TRBJ2-7; D not certain. Deletions cut 3 bases from V and 1 base from J, with 16 bases between. The CDR3 loop spans 15 amino acids. Germline CDR1 is DFQATT and CDR2 is SNEGSKA (reference sequence). CDR3 residues: CSASRRQSHSYEQYF. The CDR3 DNA is TGCAGTGCTAGTAGACGGCAGAGTCATTCCTACGAGCAGTACTTC.

The chain employs TRBV12-3 or TRBV12-4 and TRBJ2-7; no definite D call. V lost 5 bases to trimming and J lost 6 bases, with 17 bases between them. The CDR3 runs 14 residues. The CDR3 nucleotides are TGTGCCAGCAGTACCCGTAATGAGGTCGGCGAGCAGTACTTC. Translation gives CASSTRNEVGEQYF.

The chain links TRBV28 to TRBJ2-7, with 12 positions matching TRBD2. V was pared by 8 bases and J by 2 bases, with 10 bases of the junction left unmatched. Germline CDR1 reads MDHEN; CDR2 reads SYDVKM. This CDR3 has 16 amino acids. The CDR3 nucleotides are TGTGCCAGCGATAGTACTAGCGGGAGGACCGCCTACGAGCAGTACTTC. It codes for CASDSTSGRTAYEQYF.

V gene TRBV5-1 combines with J gene TRBJ2-7; D remains ambiguous. The germline V gene has CDR1 SGHRS and CDR2 YFSETQ. Trimming shortened V by 0 bases and J by 2 bases, and 9 bases separated the two germline ends. The CDR3 has 14 amino acids. The chain's CDR3 is CASSLEAATYEQYF. CDR3 nucleotides: TGCGCCAGCAGCTTGGAGGCAGCCACCTACGAGCAGTACTTC. The variable domain in full, with the rest retrieved from reference TRBV5-1 and TRBJ2-7, is KAGVTQTPRYLIKTRGQQVTLSCSPISGHRSVSWYQQTPGQGLQFLFEYFSETQRNKGNFPGRFSGRQFSNSRSEMNVSTLELGDSALYLCASSLEAATYEQYFGPGTRLTVT.

The chain links TRBV29-1 to TRBJ1-1, with 7 bases that match TRBD1. The CDR3 covers 14 residues. Trimming at V came to 4 bases and at J to 4 bases, leaving 9 bases not matched to a gene. The germline CDR1 and CDR2 sequences are SQVTM and ANQGSEA. The CDR3 is CSVVGPNRGTEAFF. CDR3 sequence (DNA): TGCAGCGTTGTAGGACCTAACAGGGGCACTGAAGCTTTCTTT.

The chain carries TRBV6-1 and TRBJ2-3; maybe TRBD2 (6 bases). Germline CDR1 is MNHNS and CDR2 is SASEGT. Trimming took off 4 bases at V and 2 bases at J, with 10 bases between the two ends. The CDR3 consists of 14 residues. DNA of the CDR3: TGTGCCAGCAGTGTGGACTATCCCACAGATACGCAGTATTTT. Its protein is CASSVDYPTDTQYF.

The V gene is TRBV7-3, the J gene TRBJ2-3, with TRBD2 matching over 8 bases. Germline values: CDR1 SGHTA, CDR2 FQGTGA. CDR3 size: 14 residues. The junction had 8 bases not matched to a gene; V was cut back by 8 bases and J by 4 bases. The CDR3 sequence is CASAGGRSADTQYF. The CDR3, as DNA: TGTGCCAGCGCGGGCGGGAGGTCCGCAGATACGCAGTATTTT.

This chain joins TRBV11-2 and TRBJ2-1, with 12 positions matching TRBD2. V gave up 4 bases and J gave up 0 bases; unmatched junction bases: 10. The V gene's germline CDR1 is SGHAT and CDR2 FQNNGV. The CDR3 contains 19 residues. The CDR3 sequence: CASSSLRTSGKSSYNEQFF. CDR3 DNA sequence: TGTGCCAGCAGCTCCCTTCGGACTAGCGGGAAGAGCTCCTACAATGAGCAGTTCTTC.

The gene calls are TRBV9 and TRBJ2-7, with D hard to call. CDR3 length equals 12 residues. Germline V gives CDR1 SGDLS, CDR2 YYNGEE. The ends were cut back, 7 bases at V and 0 bases at J, with 8 bases in the middle. The CDR3 DNA reads TGTGCCAGCCGTCGAAACTCCTACGAGCAGTACTTC. Residues: CASRRNSYEQYF.

The V and J genes are TRBV4-2 and TRBJ1-6, with a possible D match to TRBD1 (6 bases). Germline lookup yields CDR1 LGHNA and CDR2 YNFKEQ. V was clipped by 0 bases and J by 4 bases, with 13 bases between them. The CDR3 totals 17 residues. This CDR3 reads CASSQDTGTTYNSPLHF. In DNA form, the CDR3 reads TGTGCCAGCAGCCAAGACACCGGGACAACTTATAATTCACCCCTCCACTTT.

The sample holds a few counts of this clonotype. The chain carries TRBV11-2 and TRBJ1-1; no definite D call. Germline V CDR1 and CDR2: SGHAT, FQNNGV. Deletions cut 1 base from V and 5 bases from J, with 5 bases between. This CDR3 has 12 residues. CDR3 in DNA: TGTGCCAGCAGCTTAGGCCGGACTGAAGCTTTCTTT. This sequence encodes CASSLGRTEAFF. Drawing the rest from reference TRBV11-2 and TRBJ1-1, the complete variable domain is EAGVAQSPRYKIIEKRQSVAFWCNPISGHATLYWYQQILGQGPKLLIQFQNNGVVDDSQLPKDRFSAERLKGVDSTLKIQPAKLEDSAVYLCASSLGRTEAFFGQGTRLTVV.

The V and J genes are TRBV21-1 and TRBJ2-7; the table's TRBD2 call for D was not verified on the DNA. TRBV21-1 is marked as a pseudogene. The CDR3 extends over 15 amino acids. The CDR3 sequence: CASSPIGGESDEQYF. The CDR3 bases are TGTGCCAGCAGCCCTATCGGCGGGGAATCAGACGAGCAGTACTTC.

This chain connects TRBV7-3 to TRBJ2-7, with 8 bases that match TRBD1. Germline V gene data show CDR1 as SGHTA and CDR2 as FQGTGA. There are 13 residues in the CDR3. V was clipped by 5 bases and J by 3 bases; unmatched bases: 3. The DNA for the CDR3 is TGTGCCAGCAGCATCGGACAGGGCTACGAGCAGTACTTC. It yields the protein CASSIGQGYEQYF.

This chain connects TRBV6-5 to TRBJ2-7; D unclear. CDR1 and CDR2 from the germline V gene are MNHEY and SVGAGI. The CDR3 has 14 residues. With 2 bases removed from V and 2 bases from J, the gap between germline ends came to 10 bases. DNA of the CDR3: TGTGCCAGCAGTTACCGACCGAGGACCTACGAGCAGTACTTC. Translating it yields CASSYRPRTYEQYF.

This chain connects TRBV11-2 to TRBJ2-3; D is unresolved. The germline V gene has CDR1 SGHAT and CDR2 FQNNGV. The CDR3 is 14 residues long. The V and J ends lost 5 bases and 1 base respectively, with 10 bases between them. Here the CDR3 DNA reads TGTGCCAGCAGCCTCGTGGGCGGCACAGATACGCAGTATTTT. Its protein product is CASSLVGGTDTQYF.

This clonotype was recorded a few times. The chain recombines TRBV28 with TRBJ1-4; 9 bases map to TRBD1. Germline-derived CDR1 and CDR2 are MDHEN and SYDVKM. J was trimmed by 8 bases and V by 2 bases; bases with no gene match: 9. CDR3 length: 16 amino acids. The CDR3 is CASSLAGQGIGEKLFF. The CDR3 DNA sequence: TGTGCCAGCAGTTTAGCGGGACAGGGAATAGGAGAAAAACTGTTTTTT.

V gene TRBV11-2 combines with J gene TRBJ2-7; D assignment may be TRBD1 or TRBD2 (5 bases each). Trimming left V 7 bases short and J 2 bases short, with 18 bases between. Germline V gives CDR1 SGHAT, CDR2 FQNNGV. The CDR3 runs 15 residues. CDR3 region: CASTQGRGPPYEQYF. The DNA of the CDR3 is TGTGCCAGCACCCAGGGACGGGGCCCTCCCTACGAGCAGTACTTC.

The chain couples TRBV29-1 to TRBJ1-1; weak D call: TRBD1 (6 bases). The CDR3 has 14 residues. Looked up from germline, CDR1 is SQVTM and CDR2 is ANQGSEA. Trimming shortened V by 7 bases and J by 4 bases, and 19 bases separated the two germline ends. The CDR3 DNA follows: TGCAGCGCCGGACAGAGCCGTGGGACCACTGAAGCTTTCTTT. The encoded protein is CSAGQSRGTTEAFF.

V gene TRBV29-1 combines with J gene TRBJ2-3; 7 nucleotides agree with TRBD1. Unmatched junction bases numbered 4, after V lost 0 bases and J lost 7 bases. In germline, CDR1 is SQVTM, CDR2 ANQGSEA. The CDR3 totals 13 residues. The CDR3 bases are TGCAGCGTTGAAGAAGGGGGCGCGTATACGCAGTATTTT. It is translated as CSVEEGGAYTQYF.

This clonotype was seen a handful of times. The V gene is TRBV20-1, the J gene TRBJ2-1; D unresolved. The CDR3 is 11 residues long. Trimming shortened V by 0 bases and J by 7 bases, and 4 bases separated the two germline ends. CDR1 DFQATT and CDR2 SNEGSKA come from the germline V gene (reference sequence). The DNA of the CDR3 is TGCAGTGCTAGAGATTGGAATGAGCAGTTCTTC. Its protein is CSARDWNEQFF.

The rearrangement links TRBV2 to TRBJ1-1, with D hard to call. CDR1 SNHLY and CDR2 FYNNEI come from the germline V gene. The CDR3 totals 12 residues. Trimming took 10 bases from V and 1 from J, leaving 10 bases between them. The CDR3 DNA follows: TGTGCCACGACGCAGGAGAACACTGAAGCTTTCTTT. It codes for CATTQENTEAFF.

The chain's CDR3 is CSARYKWTVPEQYF. In DNA, the CDR3 is TGCAGTGCTAGATATAAATGGACGGTCCCCGAGCAGTACTTC. J is TRBJ2-7 and V is TRBV20-1; D unresolved. CDR3 length equals 14 residues. V was trimmed by 2 bases and J by 6 bases, leaving 17 bases between them. Germline V gene data show CDR1 as DFQATT and CDR2 as SNEGSKA (reference sequence).

This clonotype was found once. The chain uses TRBV29-1 and TRBJ1-5, with D unclear. This CDR3 spans 13 amino acids. Germline V lookup: CDR1 SQVTM, CDR2 ANQGSEA. The chain's CDR3 is CGPEGNSNQPQHF. The CDR3, as DNA: TGCGGCCCGGAAGGGAATAGCAATCAGCCCCAGCATTTT.

The V gene is TRBV5-1, the J gene TRBJ2-5; TRBD1 agrees at 10 bases. Germline loops: CDR1 SGHRS, CDR2 YFSETQ. This CDR3 region has 16 residues. V dropped 3 bases and J dropped 4; count of bases not matched to a gene: 9. CDR3 amino acids: CASSWGDRGNRETQYF. The CDR3 DNA is TGCGCCAGCAGCTGGGGGGACAGGGGTAACCGAGAGACCCAGTACTTC.